This entry concerns a single T cell receptor (beta chain). Antigen specificity is unknown. Healthy donors had no documented immune events, such as infections, while sampled. The table came from immunoSEQ multiplex PCR; TCRdb's copy has only in-frame clones and leaves some out. The sample records 100,000 to 150,000 clones, about 88% being singletons. The source of the sample is a study of identifying expanded T cells in peripheral blood. Germline CDR1 SEHNR, CDR2 FQNEAQ (reference sequence). This CDR3 region has 15 residues. J was trimmed by 5 bases and V by 5 bases; bases with no gene match: 10. Study-wide points: Differentially abundant clones: around 1.2 between replicates, 15 to 17 at around 14 days, around 20 at four.

Sequencing was performed on blood. The receptor comes from a person aged 18-70 years in good health. The chain uses TRBV7-9 and TRBJ1-2; 8 bases match TRBD1. The DNA for the CDR3 is TGTGCCAGCAGCCGCGGGACAGGCATCCTGTATGGCTACACCTTC. Translation gives CASSRGTGILYGYTF.